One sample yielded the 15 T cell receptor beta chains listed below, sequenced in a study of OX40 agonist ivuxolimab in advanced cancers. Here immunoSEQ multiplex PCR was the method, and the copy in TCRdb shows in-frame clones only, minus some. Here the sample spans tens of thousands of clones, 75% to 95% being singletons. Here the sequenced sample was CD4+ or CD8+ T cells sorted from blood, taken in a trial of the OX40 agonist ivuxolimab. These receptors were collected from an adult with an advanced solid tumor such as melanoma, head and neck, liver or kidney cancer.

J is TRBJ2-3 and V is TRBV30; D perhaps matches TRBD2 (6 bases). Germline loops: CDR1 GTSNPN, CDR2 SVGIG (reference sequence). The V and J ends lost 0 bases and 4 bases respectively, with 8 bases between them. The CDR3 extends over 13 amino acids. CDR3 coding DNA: TGTGCCTGGAGTGTCGGGACTGCAGATACGCAGTATTTT. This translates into CAWSVGTADTQYF.

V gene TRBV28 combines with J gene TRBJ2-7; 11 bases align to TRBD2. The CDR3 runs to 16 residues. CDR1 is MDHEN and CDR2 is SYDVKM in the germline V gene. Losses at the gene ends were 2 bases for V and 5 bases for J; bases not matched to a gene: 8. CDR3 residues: CASSLGSGGAYNEQYF. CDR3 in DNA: TGTGCCAGCAGTTTAGGTAGCGGGGGGGCTTACAACGAGCAGTACTTC.

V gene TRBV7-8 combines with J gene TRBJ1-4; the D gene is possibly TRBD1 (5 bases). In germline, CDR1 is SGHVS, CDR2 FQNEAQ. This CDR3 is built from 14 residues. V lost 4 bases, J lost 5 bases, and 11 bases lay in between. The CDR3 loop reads CASSWGDLNEKLFF. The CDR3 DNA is TGTGCCAGCAGCTGGGGCGACCTAAATGAAAAACTGTTTTTT.

CDR3 in amino acids: CASSVFTRGAKNIQYF. Here the CDR3 DNA reads TGTGCCAGCAGTGTCTTTACCAGGGGAGCCAAAAACATTCAGTACTTC. The chain couples TRBV6-1 to TRBJ2-4, with D possibly matching TRBD1 (6 bases). The CDR3 is 16 amino acids. From germline, CDR1 is MNHNS and CDR2 SASEGT. V lost 4 bases, J lost 0 bases, and 13 bases lay in between.

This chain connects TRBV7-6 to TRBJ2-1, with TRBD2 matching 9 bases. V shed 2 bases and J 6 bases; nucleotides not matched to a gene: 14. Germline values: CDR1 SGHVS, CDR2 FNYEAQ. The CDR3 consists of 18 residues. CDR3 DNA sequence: TGTGCCAGCAGCTTAATCGGCGGGAGGGCCTCGGGCCTCAATGAGCAGTTCTTC. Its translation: CASSLIGGRASGLNEQFF.

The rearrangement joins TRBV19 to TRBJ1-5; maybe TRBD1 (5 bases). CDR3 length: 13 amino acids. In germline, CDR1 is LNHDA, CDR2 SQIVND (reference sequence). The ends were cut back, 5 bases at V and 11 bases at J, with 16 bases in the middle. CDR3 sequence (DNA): TGTGCCAGTAGTTGGACTGAGGGGAGAACCCAGCATTTT. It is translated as CASSWTEGRTQHF.

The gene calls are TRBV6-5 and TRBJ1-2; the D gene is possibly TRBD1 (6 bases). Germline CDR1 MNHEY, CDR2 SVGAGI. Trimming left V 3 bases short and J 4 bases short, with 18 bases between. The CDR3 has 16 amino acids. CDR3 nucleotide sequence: TGTGCCAGCAGTTATGTCCTGGCCGGGACACCCTATGGCTACACCTTC. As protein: CASSYVLAGTPYGYTF.

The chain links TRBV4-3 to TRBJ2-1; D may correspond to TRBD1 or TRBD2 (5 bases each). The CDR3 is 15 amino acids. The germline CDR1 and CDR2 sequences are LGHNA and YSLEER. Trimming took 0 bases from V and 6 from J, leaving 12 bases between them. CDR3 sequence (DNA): TGCGCCAGCAGCCAAGATCCTTGGGGGAGCAATGAGCAGTTCTTC. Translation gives CASSQDPWGSNEQFF.

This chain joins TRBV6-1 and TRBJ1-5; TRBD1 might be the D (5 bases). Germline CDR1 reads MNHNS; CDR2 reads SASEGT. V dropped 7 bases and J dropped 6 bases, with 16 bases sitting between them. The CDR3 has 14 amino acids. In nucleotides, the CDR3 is TGTGCCAGCACCCCGGACAAGCGGGGTCAGCCCCAGCATTTT. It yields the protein CASTPDKRGQPQHF.

The CDR3 region has the DNA TGCGCCAGCACAGCAATCCGGGGGCGGGTCACTGAAGCTTTCTTT. Residues: CASTAIRGRVTEAFF. The V gene is TRBV5-1, the J gene TRBJ1-1; a weak D match, TRBD1 (6 bases). The CDR3 is 15 residues long. Trimming removed 6 bases at V and 4 bases at J, with 19 bases between. Germline-derived CDR1 and CDR2 are SGHRS and YFSETQ.

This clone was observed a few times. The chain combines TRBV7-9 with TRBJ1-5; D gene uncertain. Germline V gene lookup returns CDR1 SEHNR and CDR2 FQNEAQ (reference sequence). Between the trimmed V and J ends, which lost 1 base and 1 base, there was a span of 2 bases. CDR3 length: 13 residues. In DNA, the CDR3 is TGTGCCAGCAGCTTAGAAAGCAATCAGCCCCAGCATTTT. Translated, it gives CASSLESNQPQHF.

The CDR3 spells CASSLAGGDSYEQYF. The CDR3, as DNA: TGTGCCAGCAGCTTAGCGGGGGGAGACTCCTACGAGCAGTACTTC. The chain has TRBV7-8 and TRBJ2-7; tentatively, D is TRBD2 (6 bases). The CDR3 consists of 15 residues. V gave up 0 bases and J gave up 0 bases, with 9 bases separating them. Germline CDR1 SGHVS, CDR2 FQNEAQ. Filled out from reference TRBV7-8 and TRBJ2-7, the complete variable domain reads GAGVSQSPRYKVAKRGQDVALRCDPISGHVSLFWYQQALGQGPEFLTYFQNEAQLDKSGLPSDRFFAERPEGSVSTLKIQRTQQEDSAVYLCASSLAGGDSYEQYFGPGTRLTVT.

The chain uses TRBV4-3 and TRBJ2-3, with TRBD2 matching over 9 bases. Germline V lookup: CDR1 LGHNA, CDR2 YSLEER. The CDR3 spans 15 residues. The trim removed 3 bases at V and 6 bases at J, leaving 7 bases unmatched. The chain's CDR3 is CASSQVAGAWDTQYF. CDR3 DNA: TGCGCCAGCAGCCAGGTAGCGGGGGCTTGGGATACGCAGTATTTT.

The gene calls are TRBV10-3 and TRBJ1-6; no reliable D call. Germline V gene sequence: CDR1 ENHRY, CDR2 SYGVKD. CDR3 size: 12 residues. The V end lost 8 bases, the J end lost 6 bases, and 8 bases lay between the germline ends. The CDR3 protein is CAIVWSNSPLHF. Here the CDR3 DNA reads TGTGCCATCGTTTGGAGTAATTCACCCCTCCACTTT.

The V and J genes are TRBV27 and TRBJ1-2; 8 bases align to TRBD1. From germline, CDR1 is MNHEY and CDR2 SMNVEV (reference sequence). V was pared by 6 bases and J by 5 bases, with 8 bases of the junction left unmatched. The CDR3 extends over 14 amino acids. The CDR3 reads CASSPGTGPYGYTF. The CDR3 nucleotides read TGTGCCAGCAGCCCCGGGACAGGCCCATATGGCTACACCTTC.